Below, 7 T cell receptor beta chains from the same sample are listed, as sequenced in a study of shared clonotypes between healthy human individuals. Some clones are missing from TCRdb's copy, which holds only in-frame ones; the method was immunoSEQ multiplex PCR. Of 530,000 or so clones in the sample, about three quarters are singletons; the top ten hold 9.5% to 15%. Sequenced input: PBMCs. The receptors stem from a middle-aged woman in good health. Some clones in this sample may be carry-over from other donors' samples.

The chain joins TRBV29-1 to TRBJ1-3; D may be TRBD1 (6 bases). The length of the CDR3 is 14 residues. CDR1 is SQVTM, CDR2 ANQGSEA, per germline. Deletions cut 6 bases from V and 0 bases from J, with 12 bases between. The CDR3 coding sequence is TGCAGCGTCTCCAAAGGGGGCTCTGGAAACACCATATATTTT. This translates into CSVSKGGSGNTIYF.

The chain employs TRBV5-1 and TRBJ1-1; D call uncertain. Germline V gene data show CDR1 as SGHRS and CDR2 as YFSETQ. This CDR3 is built from 15 residues. V was cut by 4 bases and J by 1 base, with 14 bases left in between. As DNA, the CDR3 is TGCGCCAGCAGCCTCCGGCCAGTGGCGAACACTGAAGCTTTCTTT. As protein: CASSLRPVANTEAFF.

The chain combines TRBV14 with TRBJ2-3; D is perhaps TRBD2 (5 bases). This CDR3 has 13 residues. Trimming shortened V by 5 bases and J by 5 bases, and 11 bases separated the two germline ends. Per the germline V gene, CDR1 is SGHDN and CDR2 is FVKESK. DNA of the CDR3: TGTGCCAGCAGCTTTTACGGGGTAGATACGCAGTATTTT. Translating gives CASSFYGVDTQYF.

The chain combines TRBV5-1 with TRBJ2-4; perhaps TRBD2 as D (6 bases). Between the trimmed V and J ends, which lost 1 base and 5 bases, there was a span of 16 bases. Germline V gives CDR1 SGHRS, CDR2 YFSETQ. The CDR3 is 16 amino acids. CDR3 bases: TGCGCCAGCAGCTTGTTCCCGGGGTCGGGGGAAAACATTCAGTACTTC. This encodes CASSLFPGSGENIQYF. Supplemented by reference TRBV5-1 and TRBJ2-4, the full variable domain reads KAGVTQTPRYLIKTRGQQVTLSCSPISGHRSVSWYQQTPGQGLQFLFEYFSETQRNKGNFPGRFSGRQFSNSRSEMNVSTLELGDSALYLCASSLFPGSGENIQYFGAGTRLSVL.

A few counts support this clone. The chain has TRBV4-3 and TRBJ1-2; maybe TRBD1 (5 bases). V was clipped by 1 base and J by 8 bases, with 20 bases between them. Per the germline V gene, CDR1 is LGHNA and CDR2 is YSLEER. The CDR3 spans 16 residues. CDR3 protein: CASSQVPPGRGEGYTF. The DNA of the CDR3 is TGCGCCAGCAGCCAAGTCCCCCCGGGACGCGGGGAGGGCTACACCTTC.

There are many counts of this clone. V is TRBV14 and J is TRBJ2-7; a possible D gene is TRBD1 (6 bases). Trimming pared 0 bases from V and 0 bases from J, leaving 9 bases between. CDR3 length equals 15 residues. Per the germline V gene, CDR1 is SGHDN and CDR2 is FVKESK. The CDR3 region has the DNA TGTGCCAGCAGCCAAGACAGGGGAAGCTCCTACGAGCAGTACTTC. Translating it yields CASSQDRGSSYEQYF.

The chain has TRBV30 and TRBJ2-7, with no clear D. CDR3 size: 11 residues. V gave up 2 bases and J gave up 4 bases, with 6 bases separating them. CDR1 and CDR2 (germline): GTSNPN, SVGIG (reference sequence). The CDR3 is CAWSKRYEQYF. In nucleotides, the CDR3 is TGTGCCTGGAGTAAAAGATACGAGCAGTACTTC.